The 11 T cell receptor beta chains presented below share a single source sample, sequenced in a study of shared clonotypes between healthy human individuals. Terminally differentiated effector memory CD45RA+ cells were left out of the naive CD8 fraction, which was CD45RO-negative and positively selected for CCR7. The protocol was immunoSEQ multiplex PCR, while the TCRdb copy is restricted to in-frame clones and leaves out a portion. Of around 2,100,000 clones listed, over 85% are singletons. The sequencing input was naive CD8+ T cells sorted from blood. These receptors came from a man aged 18 to 29 in good health.

The chain has TRBV14 and TRBJ1-6; tentatively, D is TRBD1 (5 bases). The CDR3 is 18 amino acids. V lost 3 bases to trimming and J lost 0 bases, with 15 bases between them. The germline gives CDR1 SGHDN, CDR2 FVKESK. The CDR3 DNA reads TGTGCCAGCAGCCAGTCGGAGGGGCTCAGCTCCTATAATTCACCCCTCCACTTT. This gives the protein CASSQSEGLSSYNSPLHF.

This clone has just one count. This rearrangement joins TRBV6-6 to TRBJ1-1; 10 nucleotides line up with TRBD1. The CDR3 has 14 residues. Trimming at V came to 10 bases and at J to 4 bases, leaving 9 bases not matched to a gene. Germline V gene sequence: CDR1 MNHNY, CDR2 SVGAGI (reference sequence). The CDR3 loop reads CANKRDRGSTEAFF. CDR3 coding DNA: TGTGCCAACAAACGGGACAGGGGATCCACTGAAGCTTTCTTT.

The V gene is TRBV6-5, the J gene TRBJ1-2; D possibly corresponds to TRBD1 (5 bases). There are 15 residues in the CDR3. The germline gives CDR1 MNHEY, CDR2 SVGAGI. Deletions cut 0 bases from V and 6 bases from J, with 14 bases between. This chain's CDR3 is CASSYSEGLLDGYTF. CDR3 sequence (DNA): TGTGCCAGCAGTTACTCGGAGGGGCTCCTTGATGGCTACACCTTC.

The chain employs TRBV7-9 and TRBJ2-1, with 8 bases that match TRBD2. The CDR3 runs to 15 residues. Losses at the gene ends were 2 bases for V and 7 bases for J; bases not matched to a gene: 7. Germline V CDR1 and CDR2: SEHNR, FQNEAQ (reference sequence). For the CDR3, the DNA is TGTGCCAGCAGCTTAAACCCGGGACTAGAGAATGAGCAGTTCTTC. This codes for CASSLNPGLENEQFF. The full variable domain, rest sourced from reference TRBV7-9 and TRBJ2-1, is DTGVSQNPRHKITKRGQNVTFRCDPISEHNRLYWYRQTLGQGPEFLTYFQNEAQLEKSRLLSDRFSAERPKGSFSTLEIQRTEQGDSAMYLCASSLNPGLENEQFFGPGTRLTVL.

The V gene is TRBV6-6, the J gene TRBJ1-5, with D maybe TRBD1 (6 bases). CDR1 is MNHNY, CDR2 SVGAGI, per germline (reference sequence). This CDR3 has 15 residues. Trimming left V 3 bases short and J 6 bases short, with 15 bases between. This CDR3 is CASSYEGGLGQPQHF. The CDR3 bases are TGTGCCAGCAGTTATGAGGGGGGCCTAGGTCAGCCCCAGCATTTT.

This rearrangement joins TRBV2 to TRBJ2-3; tentative D call: TRBD2 (6 bases). The CDR3 extends over 16 amino acids. Trimming removed 6 bases at V and 3 bases at J, with 19 bases between. Germline V lookup: CDR1 SNHLY, CDR2 FYNNEI. This chain's CDR3 is CASSGVGREVTDTQYF. As DNA, the CDR3 is TGTGCCAGCAGCGGGGTTGGCAGGGAGGTGACAGATACGCAGTATTTT.

This clone was observed a single time. The chain uses TRBV5-1 and TRBJ2-5, with TRBD1 identical over 7 bases. The junction had 12 bases not matched to a gene; V was cut back by 0 bases and J by 1 base. Germline CDR1 and CDR2: SGHRS and YFSETQ. The CDR3 length is 18 residues. The chain's CDR3 is CASSLEAYAAGGQETQYF. CDR3 in DNA: TGCGCCAGCAGCTTGGAGGCTTACGCGGCAGGGGGCCAAGAGACCCAGTACTTC.

The J gene is TRBJ1-5, the V gene TRBV27; D call uncertain. Trimming removed 2 bases at V and 5 bases at J, with 7 bases between. CDR1 MNHEY and CDR2 SMNVEV come from the germline V gene (reference sequence). The CDR3 is made up of 13 amino acids. CDR3 protein: CASSLDSYQPQHF. CDR3 DNA: TGTGCCAGCAGTTTAGATAGTTATCAGCCCCAGCATTTT.

This chain uses TRBV25-1 with TRBJ2-5; D remains ambiguous. The germline CDR1 and CDR2 sequences are MGHDK and SYGVNS. Trimming pared 2 bases from V and 4 bases from J, leaving 11 bases between. This CDR3 is 14 amino acids long. As DNA, the CDR3 is TGTGCCAGCAGTGAAACTTGGGCAGGAGAGACCCAGTACTTC. Amino acids: CASSETWAGETQYF.

V and J are TRBV19 and TRBJ1-2; 7 bases are shared with TRBD1. The germline V gene encodes CDR1 LNHDA and CDR2 SQIVND (reference sequence). The CDR3 extends over 17 amino acids. Trimming cost V 1 base and J 1 base; bases outside gene matches: 9. DNA of the CDR3: TGTGCCAGTAGTATAGCTTTTGGGACAGAGATTAACTATGGCTACACCTTC. It translates to CASSIAFGTEINYGYTF.

The CDR3 loop is CASRTGVEAFF. The DNA for the CDR3 is TGTGCCAGCCGTACAGGGGTTGAAGCTTTCTTT. The chain has TRBV6-5 and TRBJ1-1; TRBD1 agrees at 7 bases. The CDR3 loop spans 11 amino acids. The germline gives CDR1 MNHEY, CDR2 SVGAGI. With 8 bases clipped from V and 7 bases from J, the junction kept 4 bases outside the gene matches.